This TCR beta chain was captured in a study of shared clonotypes between healthy human individuals. Across the study: Per-donor plates numbered three CD4 naive, three CD4 memory, two CD8 naive and one CD8 memory.

The CDR3 is 13 amino acids. Germline assignment: CDR1 LNHDA and CDR2 SQIVND (reference sequence). Germline trimming cut 9 bases from V and 0 bases from J; bases unmatched to any gene: 4. Regarding this clone: Its antigen is as yet unknown.

Repertoires were generated with immunoSEQ multiplex PCR, while TCRdb's copy carries only in-frame clones and drops some. The table records a few million clones, 80% to 95% of them present only once. CD8 cells classed as naive were CD45RO-negative and positively selected for CCR7, excluding terminally differentiated effector memory CD45RA+ cells. Study-wide results and caveats: Clonotypes shared by all four donors outscored non-shared clonotypes in generation probability.

Source material: naive CD8+ T cells from PBMCs. J is TRBJ1-1 and V is TRBV19; TRBD1 matches 7 bases. This receptor was obtained from a man aged 18-30 years in good health. Some clones in this sample may be carry-over from other donors' samples. The chain's CDR3 is CAREGQMNTEAFF. The CDR3 region has the DNA TGTGCCAGAGAGGGACAGATGAACACTGAAGCTTTCTTT.